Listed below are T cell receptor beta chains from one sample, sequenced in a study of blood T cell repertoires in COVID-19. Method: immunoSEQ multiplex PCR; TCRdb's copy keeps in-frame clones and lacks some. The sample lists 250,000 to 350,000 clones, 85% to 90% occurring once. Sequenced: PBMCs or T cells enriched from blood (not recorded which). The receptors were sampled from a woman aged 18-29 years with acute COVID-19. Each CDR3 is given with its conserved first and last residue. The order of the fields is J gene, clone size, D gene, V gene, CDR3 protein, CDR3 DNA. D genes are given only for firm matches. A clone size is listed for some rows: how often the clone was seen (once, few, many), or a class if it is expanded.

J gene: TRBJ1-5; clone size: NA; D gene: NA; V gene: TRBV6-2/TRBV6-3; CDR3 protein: CASSYGPINQPQHF; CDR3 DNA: TGTGCCAGCAGTTACGGGCCGATCAATCAGCCCCAGCATTTT
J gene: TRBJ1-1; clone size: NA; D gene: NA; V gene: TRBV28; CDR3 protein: CASSLVGAAADTEAFF; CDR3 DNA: TGTGCCAGCAGTTTAGTGGGGGCGGCTGCGGACACTGAAGCTTTCTTT
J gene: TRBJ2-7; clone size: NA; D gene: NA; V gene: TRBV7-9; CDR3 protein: CASSPGWGRTYEQYF; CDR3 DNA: TGTGCCAGCAGCCCCGGTTGGGGGAGGACCTACGAGCAGTACTTC
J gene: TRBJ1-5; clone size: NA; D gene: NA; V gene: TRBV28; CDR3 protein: CASRPQSSNQPQHF; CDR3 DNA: TGTGCCAGCAGGCCACAGAGTAGCAATCAGCCCCAGCATTTT
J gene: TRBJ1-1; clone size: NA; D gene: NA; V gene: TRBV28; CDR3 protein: CASSLGRSGNTEAFF; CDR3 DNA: TGTGCCAGCAGTTTAGGGCGATCCGGGAACACTGAAGCTTTCTTT
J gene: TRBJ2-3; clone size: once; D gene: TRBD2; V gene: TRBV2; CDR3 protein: CASSPGLAGVGTDTQYF; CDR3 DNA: TGTGCCAGCAGTCCCGGACTAGCGGGAGTTGGCACAGATACGCAGTATTTT
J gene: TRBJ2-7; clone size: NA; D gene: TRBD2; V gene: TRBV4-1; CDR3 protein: CASSPEMTSGSYEQYF; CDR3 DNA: TGCGCCAGCAGCCCCGAAATGACTAGCGGCTCCTACGAGCAGTACTTC
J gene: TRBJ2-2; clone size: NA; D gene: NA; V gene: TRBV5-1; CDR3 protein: CASSLGLSTGELFF; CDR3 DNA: TGCGCCAGCAGCTTGGGACTATCCACCGGGGAGCTGTTTTTT
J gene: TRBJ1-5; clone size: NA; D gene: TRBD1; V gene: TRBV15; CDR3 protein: CATSRDLGRGGNQPQHF; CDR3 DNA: TGTGCCACCAGCAGAGATCTGGGCAGGGGGGGCAATCAGCCCCAGCATTTT
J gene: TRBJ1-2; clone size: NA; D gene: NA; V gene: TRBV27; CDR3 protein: CASSLGPGGLLYGYTF; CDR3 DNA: TGTGCCAGCAGTTTGGGCCCGGGAGGGTTACTCTATGGCTACACCTTC
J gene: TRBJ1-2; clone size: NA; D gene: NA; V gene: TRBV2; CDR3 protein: CASTVSRTVLF; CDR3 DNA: TGTGCCAGCACCGTATCAAGGACAGTCCTCTTC
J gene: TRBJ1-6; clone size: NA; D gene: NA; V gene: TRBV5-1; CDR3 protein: CASSSTSGTTGSPLHF; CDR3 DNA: TGCGCCAGCAGCTCTACCTCCGGGACAACGGGTTCACCCCTCCACTTT
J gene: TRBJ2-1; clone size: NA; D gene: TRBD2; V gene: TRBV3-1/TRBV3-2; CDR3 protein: CASSQDFGGGPHNEQFF; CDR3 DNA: TGTGCCAGCAGCCAAGATTTCGGGGGAGGGCCTCACAATGAGCAGTTCTTC
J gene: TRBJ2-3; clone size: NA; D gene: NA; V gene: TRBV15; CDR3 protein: CATSSTRQRVTDTQYF; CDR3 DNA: TGTGCCACCAGCAGCACTCGCCAAAGAGTCACAGATACGCAGTATTTT
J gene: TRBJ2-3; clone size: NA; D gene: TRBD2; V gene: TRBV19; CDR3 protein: CASSLWTSGRAGDTQYF; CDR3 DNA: TGTGCCAGTAGTCTATGGACTAGCGGGAGGGCTGGGGATACGCAGTATTTT
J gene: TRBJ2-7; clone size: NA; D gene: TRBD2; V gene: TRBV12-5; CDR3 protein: CASGLETSGSHEQYF; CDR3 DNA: TGTGCTAGTGGTTTAGAGACTAGCGGGAGCCACGAGCAGTACTTC
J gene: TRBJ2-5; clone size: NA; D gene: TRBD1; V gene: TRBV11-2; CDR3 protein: CASSYGQGQETQYF; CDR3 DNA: TGTGCCAGCAGCTACGGACAGGGGCAAGAGACCCAGTACTTC
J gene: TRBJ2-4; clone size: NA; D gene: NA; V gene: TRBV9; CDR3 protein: CASSGTGLENIQYF; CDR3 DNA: TGTGCCAGCAGCGGTACAGGGTTGGAGAACATTCAGTACTTC
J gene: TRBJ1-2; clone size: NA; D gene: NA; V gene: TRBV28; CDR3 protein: CASSFPPGHITNYGYTF; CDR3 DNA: TGTGCCAGCAGTTTTCCACCGGGACACATTACTAACTATGGCTACACCTTC
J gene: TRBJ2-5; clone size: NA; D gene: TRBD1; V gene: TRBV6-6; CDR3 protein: CASSPRPGTGGLETQYF; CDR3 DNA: TGTGCCAGCAGTCCCCGTCCCGGGACAGGGGGACTGGAGACCCAGTACTTC
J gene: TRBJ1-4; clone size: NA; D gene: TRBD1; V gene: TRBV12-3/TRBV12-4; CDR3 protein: CASRGQGEKLFF; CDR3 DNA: TGTGCCAGCAGGGGACAGGGTGAAAAACTGTTTTTT
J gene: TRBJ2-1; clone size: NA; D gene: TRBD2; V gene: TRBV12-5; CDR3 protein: CASGLVLAGDNEQFF; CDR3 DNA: TGTGCTAGTGGTTTGGTACTAGCGGGAGACAATGAGCAGTTCTTC
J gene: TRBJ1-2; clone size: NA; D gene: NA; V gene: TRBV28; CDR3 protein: CASSQPGVGINGYTF; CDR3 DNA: TGTGCCAGCAGTCAGCCCGGGGTGGGAATCAATGGCTACACCTTC
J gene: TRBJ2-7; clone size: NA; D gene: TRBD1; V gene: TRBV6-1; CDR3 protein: CASSEAGTGGYF; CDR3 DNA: TGTGCCAGCAGTGAAGCAGGTACAGGGGGCTACTTC
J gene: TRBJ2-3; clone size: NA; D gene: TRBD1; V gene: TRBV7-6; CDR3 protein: CASSHRGSTDTQYF; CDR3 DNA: TGTGCCAGCAGCCACAGGGGGAGCACAGATACGCAGTATTTT
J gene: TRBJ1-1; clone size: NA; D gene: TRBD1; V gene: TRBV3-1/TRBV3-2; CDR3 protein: CASSHRGRRYTEAFF; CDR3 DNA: TGTGCCAGCAGCCACAGGGGGCGCCGATACACTGAAGCTTTCTTT
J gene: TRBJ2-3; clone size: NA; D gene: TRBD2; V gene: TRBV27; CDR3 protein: CASSLHGTSVADTQYF; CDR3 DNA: TGTGCCAGCAGTTTACACGGGACTAGCGTAGCAGATACGCAGTATTTT
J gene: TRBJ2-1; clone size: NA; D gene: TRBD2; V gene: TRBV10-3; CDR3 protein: CATRRGRGGRALDEQFF; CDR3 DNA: TGTGCCACCAGAAGGGGAAGAGGAGGGAGGGCCCTCGATGAGCAGTTCTTC
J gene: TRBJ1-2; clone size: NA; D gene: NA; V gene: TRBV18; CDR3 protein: CASSPDRDYGYTF; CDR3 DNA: TGTGCCAGCTCACCAGACAGAGACTATGGCTACACCTTC